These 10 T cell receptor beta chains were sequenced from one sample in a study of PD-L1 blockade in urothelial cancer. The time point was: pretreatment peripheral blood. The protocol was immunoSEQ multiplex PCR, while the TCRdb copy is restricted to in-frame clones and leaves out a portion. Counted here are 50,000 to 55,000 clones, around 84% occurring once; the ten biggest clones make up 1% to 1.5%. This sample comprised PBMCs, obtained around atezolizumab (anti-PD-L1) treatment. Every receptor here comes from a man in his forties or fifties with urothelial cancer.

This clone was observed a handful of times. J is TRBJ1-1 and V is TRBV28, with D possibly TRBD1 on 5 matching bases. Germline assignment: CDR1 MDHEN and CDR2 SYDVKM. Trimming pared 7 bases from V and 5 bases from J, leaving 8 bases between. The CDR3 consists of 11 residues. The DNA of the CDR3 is TGTGCCAGCAACCAGGGAACTGAAGCTTTCTTT. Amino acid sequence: CASNQGTEAFF.

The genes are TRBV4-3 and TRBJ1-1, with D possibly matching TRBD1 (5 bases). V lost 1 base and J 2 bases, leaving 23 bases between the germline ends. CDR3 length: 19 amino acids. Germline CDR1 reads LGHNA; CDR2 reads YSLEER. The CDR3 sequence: CASSQVSGSQSRGNTEAFF. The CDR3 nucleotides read TGCGCCAGCAGCCAAGTTAGTGGATCCCAAAGTAGGGGAAACACTGAAGCTTTCTTT.

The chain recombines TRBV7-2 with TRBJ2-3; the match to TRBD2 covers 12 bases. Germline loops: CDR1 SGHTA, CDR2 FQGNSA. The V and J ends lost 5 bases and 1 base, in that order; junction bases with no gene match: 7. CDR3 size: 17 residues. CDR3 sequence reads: CASSPRASGRGTDTQYF. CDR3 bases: TGTGCCAGCAGCCCCCGGGCTAGCGGGAGGGGCACAGATACGCAGTATTTT.

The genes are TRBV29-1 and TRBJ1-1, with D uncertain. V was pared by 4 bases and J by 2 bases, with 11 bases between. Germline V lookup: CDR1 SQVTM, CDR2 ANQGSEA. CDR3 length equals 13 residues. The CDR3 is CSVVWQINTEAFF. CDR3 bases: TGCAGCGTTGTTTGGCAGATAAACACTGAAGCTTTCTTT.

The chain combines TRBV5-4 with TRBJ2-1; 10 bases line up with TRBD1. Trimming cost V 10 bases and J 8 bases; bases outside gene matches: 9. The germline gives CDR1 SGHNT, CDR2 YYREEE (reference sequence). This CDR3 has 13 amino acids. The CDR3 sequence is CAGRDRGSDEQFF. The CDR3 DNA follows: TGTGCCGGGCGGGACAGGGGTTCAGATGAGCAGTTCTTC.

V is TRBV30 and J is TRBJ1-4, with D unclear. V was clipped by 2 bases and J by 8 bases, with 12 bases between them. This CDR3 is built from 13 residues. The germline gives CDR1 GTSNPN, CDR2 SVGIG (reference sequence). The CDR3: CAWSSQPGEKLFF. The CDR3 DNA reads TGTGCCTGGAGTTCCCAACCGGGAGAAAAACTGTTTTTT.

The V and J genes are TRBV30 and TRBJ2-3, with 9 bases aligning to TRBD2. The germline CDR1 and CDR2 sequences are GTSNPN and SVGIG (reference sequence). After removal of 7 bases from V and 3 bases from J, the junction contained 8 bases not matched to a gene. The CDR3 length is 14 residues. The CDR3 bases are TGTGCCTCCTCAAGGGCGGGAGGGACAGATACGCAGTATTTT. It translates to CASSRAGGTDTQYF.

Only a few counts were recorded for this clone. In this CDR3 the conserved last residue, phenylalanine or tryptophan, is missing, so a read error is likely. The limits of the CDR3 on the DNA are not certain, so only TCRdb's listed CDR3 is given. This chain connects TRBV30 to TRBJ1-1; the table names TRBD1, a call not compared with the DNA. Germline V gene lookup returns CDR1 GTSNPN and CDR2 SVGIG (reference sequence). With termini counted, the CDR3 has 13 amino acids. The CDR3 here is CAWSPQAGQHNFG.

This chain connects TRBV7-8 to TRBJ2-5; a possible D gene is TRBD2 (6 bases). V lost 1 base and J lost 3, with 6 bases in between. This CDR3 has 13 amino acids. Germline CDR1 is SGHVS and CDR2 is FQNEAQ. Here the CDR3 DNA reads TGTGCCAGCAGCTTAGGGACTAAAGAGACCCAGTACTTC. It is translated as CASSLGTKETQYF.

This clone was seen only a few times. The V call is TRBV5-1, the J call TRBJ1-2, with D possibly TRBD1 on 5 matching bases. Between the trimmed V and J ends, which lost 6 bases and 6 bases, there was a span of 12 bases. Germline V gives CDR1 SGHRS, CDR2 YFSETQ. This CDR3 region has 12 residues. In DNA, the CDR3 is TGCGCCAGCACCCTGGGGGGTCATGGCTACACCTTC. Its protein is CASTLGGHGYTF.